This T cell receptor beta chain was captured in a study of response to subunit inactivated influenza vaccine. With regard to this clonotype: Its target is unknown.

The germline CDR1 and CDR2 sequences are LGHNA and YSLEER. This CDR3 has 17 residues. V dropped 0 bases and J dropped 2; count of bases not matched to a gene: 9. TCRdb used MiXCR to reprocess the RT-PCR reads, holding one entry per CDR3 protein. The sample contains fewer than 600,000 distinct CDR3 sequences, around 7.9% of which appear only once. The study's findings and limits: After each seasonal influenza vaccination, few new T cells are recruited, the authors suggested.

The receptor was isolated from a man between 50 and 69 years old who received an inactivated influenza vaccine. J is TRBJ2-5 and V is TRBV4-3, with TRBD1 matching over 7 bases. This specimen consisted of PBMCs from blood, obtained roughly 24 months after vaccination. In DNA, the CDR3 is TGCGCCAGCAGCCAAGATCACTTGGGGACAGCTCAAGAGACCCAGTACTTC. Translated: CASSQDHLGTAQETQYF.